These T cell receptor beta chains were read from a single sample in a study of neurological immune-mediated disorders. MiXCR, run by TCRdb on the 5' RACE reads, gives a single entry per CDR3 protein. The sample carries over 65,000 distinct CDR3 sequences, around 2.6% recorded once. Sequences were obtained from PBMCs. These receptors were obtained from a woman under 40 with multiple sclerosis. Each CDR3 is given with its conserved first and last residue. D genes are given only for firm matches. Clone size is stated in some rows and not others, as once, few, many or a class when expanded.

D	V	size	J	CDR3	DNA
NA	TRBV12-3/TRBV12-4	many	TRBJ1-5	CASSDNQPQHF	TGTGCCAGCAGTGATAATCAGCCCCAGCATTTT
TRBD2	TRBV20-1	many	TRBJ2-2	CSARLAPPAGELFF	TGCAGTGCGCGACTAGCCCCACCCGCCGGGGAGCTGTTTTTT
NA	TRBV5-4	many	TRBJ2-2	CASSRRDHNTGELFF	TGTGCCAGCAGCCGCCGGGACCATAACACCGGGGAGCTGTTTTTT
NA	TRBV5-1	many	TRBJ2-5	CASSLRAERVQETQYF	TGCGCCAGCAGCTTAAGAGCGGAGAGGGTACAAGAGACCCAGTACTTC
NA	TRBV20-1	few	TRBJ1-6	CSARDDRQGHSPLHF	TGCAGTGCTAGAGATGACCGGCAGGGGCATTCACCCCTCCACTTT
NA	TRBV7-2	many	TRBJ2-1	CASSTRVAQGGEQFF	TGTGCCAGCAGCACAAGAGTAGCCCAGGGGGGGGAGCAGTTCTTC
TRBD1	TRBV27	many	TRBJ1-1	CASRIGQGAGAFF	TGTGCCAGCAGGATAGGACAGGGGGCAGGGGCTTTCTTT
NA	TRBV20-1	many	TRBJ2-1	CSARDRSGHHNEQFF	TGCAGTGCTAGAGATAGGAGCGGCCACCACAATGAGCAGTTCTTC
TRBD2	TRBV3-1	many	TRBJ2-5	CASSHIAGGQETQYF	TGTGCCAGCAGCCATATAGCGGGAGGACAAGAGACCCAGTACTTC
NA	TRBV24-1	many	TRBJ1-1	CATSDSRDTEAFF	TGTGCCACCAGTGACTCTAGGGATACTGAAGCTTTCTTT
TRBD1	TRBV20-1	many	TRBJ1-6	CSAGTGVAPLHF	TGCAGTGCTGGTACAGGGGTAGCACCCCTCCACTTT
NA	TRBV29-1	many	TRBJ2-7	CSVHQGSSYEQYF	TGCAGCGTTCATCAGGGGAGCTCCTACGAGCAGTACTTC
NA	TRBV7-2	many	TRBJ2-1	CASSLTLGSRNEQFF	TGTGCCAGCAGCCTTACCCTGGGGAGCCGCAATGAGCAGTTCTTC
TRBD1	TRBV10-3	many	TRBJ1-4	CAISGGQGGEKLFF	TGTGCCATCAGTGGCGGACAGGGAGGTGAAAAACTGTTTTTT
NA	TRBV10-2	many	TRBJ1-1	CASTLAGDTEAFF	TGCGCCAGCACCTTGGCGGGGGACACTGAAGCTTTCTTT
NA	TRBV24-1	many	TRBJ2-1	CATSDLQSVENEQFF	TGTGCCACCAGTGATTTGCAAAGCGTAGAGAATGAGCAGTTCTTC
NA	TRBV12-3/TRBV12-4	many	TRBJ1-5	CASSSPRENQPQHF	TGTGCCAGCTCGAGTCCCAGGGAGAATCAGCCCCAGCATTTT
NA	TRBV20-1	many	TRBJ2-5	CSARADRKETQYF	TGCAGTGCTAGAGCTGACAGGAAAGAGACCCAGTACTTC
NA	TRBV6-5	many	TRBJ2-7	CASSPRGDRSEQYF	TGTGCCAGCAGTCCAAGGGGGGATCGGAGCGAGCAGTACTTC
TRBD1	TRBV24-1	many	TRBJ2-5	CATSDLPRTGGKETQYF	TGTGCCACCAGTGATTTGCCTCGGACAGGGGGAAAAGAGACCCAGTACTTC
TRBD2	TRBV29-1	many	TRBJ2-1	CSVDAGGPNEQFF	TGCAGCGTTGACGCGGGAGGGCCGAATGAGCAGTTCTTC
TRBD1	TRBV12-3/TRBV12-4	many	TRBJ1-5	CASSPGQGAVQPQHF	TGTGCCAGCAGCCCGGGACAGGGGGCGGTTCAGCCCCAGCATTTT
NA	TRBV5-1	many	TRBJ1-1	CASSLAGTENTEAFF	TGCGCCAGCAGCTTGGCCGGAACAGAGAACACTGAAGCTTTCTTT
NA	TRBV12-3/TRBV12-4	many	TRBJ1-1	CASSSEGRGVTEAFF	TGTGCCAGCAGTTCGGAAGGGCGAGGAGTGACTGAAGCTTTCTTT
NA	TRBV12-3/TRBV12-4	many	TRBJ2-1	CASRERGYNEQFF	TGTGCCAGTCGGGAGCGCGGGTACAATGAGCAGTTCTTC
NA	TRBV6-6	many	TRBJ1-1	CASSSYSDTEAFF	TGTGCCAGCAGTTCATACAGTGACACTGAAGCTTTCTTT
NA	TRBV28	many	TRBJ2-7	CASSLDRTTYEQYF	TGTGCCAGCAGTTTAGACAGGACCACCTACGAGCAGTACTTC
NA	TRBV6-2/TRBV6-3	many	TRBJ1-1	CASGQGTLGTEAFF	TGTGCCAGCGGTCAAGGGACGCTAGGGACTGAAGCTTTCTTT
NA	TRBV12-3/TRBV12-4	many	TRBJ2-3	CASSLESTTDTQYF	TGTGCCAGCAGTTTAGAGAGTACCACAGATACGCAGTATTTT
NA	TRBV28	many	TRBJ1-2	CASNPGGGGGYTF	TGTGCCAGCAACCCGGGGGGGGGAGGTGGCTACACCTTC
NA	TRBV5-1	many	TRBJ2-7	CASSLNSGEQYF	TGCGCCAGCAGCTTAAACTCGGGCGAGCAGTACTTC
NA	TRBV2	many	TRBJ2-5	CASSPTGYQETQYF	TGTGCCAGCAGTCCGACAGGCTACCAAGAGACCCAGTACTTC
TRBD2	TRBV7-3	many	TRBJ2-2	CASSLSGTSGTGELFF	TGTGCCAGCAGCTTATCGGGGACTAGCGGCACCGGGGAGCTGTTTTTT
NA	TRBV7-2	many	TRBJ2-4	CASSLGNGRNRGNIQYF	TGTGCCAGCAGCTTAGGAAACGGGAGAAATCGTGGGAACATTCAGTACTTC
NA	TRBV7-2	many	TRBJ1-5	CASSLDGLYSNQPQHF	TGTGCCAGCAGCTTGGACGGGTTATATAGCAATCAGCCCCAGCATTTT
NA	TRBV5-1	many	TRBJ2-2	CASSFNAQLTGELFF	TGCGCCAGCAGCTTCAATGCCCAACTCACCGGGGAGCTGTTTTTT
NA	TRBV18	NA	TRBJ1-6	CASSPRADNSPLHF	TGTGCCAGCTCACCTAGGGCTGATAATTCACCCCTCCACTTT
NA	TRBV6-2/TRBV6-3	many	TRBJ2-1	CASNPNSHLEQFF	TGTGCCAGCAACCCTAACAGCCACCTTGAGCAGTTCTTC
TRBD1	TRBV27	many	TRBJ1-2	CASSPRTGGANYGYTF	TGTGCCAGCAGTCCGAGGACAGGGGGAGCCAACTATGGCTACACCTTC
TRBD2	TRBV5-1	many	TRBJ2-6	CASSLGLAGNSGANVLTF	TGCGCCAGCAGCTTGGGACTAGCGGGTAACTCTGGGGCCAACGTCCTGACTTTC
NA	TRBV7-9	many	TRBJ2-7	CASATSSEQYF	TGTGCCAGTGCTACTAGCTCCGAGCAGTACTTC
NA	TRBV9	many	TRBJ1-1	CASARGNRAEAFF	TGTGCGTCAGCACGGGGTAATAGGGCTGAAGCTTTCTTT
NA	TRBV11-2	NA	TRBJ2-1	CASSLDFSSYNEQFF	TGTGCCAGCAGCTTAGACTTCTCCTCCTACAATGAGCAGTTCTTC
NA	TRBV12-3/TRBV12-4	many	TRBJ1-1	CASSYQGQNTEAFF	TGTGCCAGCAGTTACCAGGGGCAGAACACTGAAGCTTTCTTT
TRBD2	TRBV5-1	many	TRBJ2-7	CASSLLAAPYEQYF	TGCGCCAGCAGCTTACTAGCGGCACCCTACGAGCAGTACTTC
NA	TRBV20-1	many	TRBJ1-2	CSARVRANYGYTF	TGCAGTGCTAGGGTCAGAGCTAACTATGGCTACACCTTC
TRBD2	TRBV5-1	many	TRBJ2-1	CASSLASGSGNEQFF	TGCGCCAGCAGCTTGGCTAGCGGGAGCGGAAATGAGCAGTTCTTC
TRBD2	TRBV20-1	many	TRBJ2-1	CSASGTTNEQFF	TGCAGTGCTAGTGGGACTACCAATGAGCAGTTCTTC